Below are 12 T cell receptor beta chains sequenced from a single sample in a study of shared clonotypes between healthy human individuals. Only in-frame clones appear in the TCRdb table, and some are missing; sequencing was by immunoSEQ multiplex PCR. The repertoire holds 1.4 million to 1.5 million clones, with roughly 96% as singletons. Source material: naive CD4+ T cells sorted from blood. The sample's subset: CD45RA+ positively selected. The origin of the receptors is a man aged 25-45 years in good health.

The chain recombines TRBV5-1 with TRBJ2-7, with a tentative D call TRBD2 (6 bases). This CDR3 comprises 15 residues. Germline V gene lookup returns CDR1 SGHRS and CDR2 YFSETQ. Trimming took 3 bases from V and 3 from J, leaving 16 bases between them. The CDR3, as DNA: TGCGCCAGCAGCTCGGCAGGCGGACTACACTACGAGCAGTACTTC. Translating gives CASSSAGGLHYEQYF.

The V and J genes are TRBV10-2 and TRBJ2-7, with D perhaps given as TRBD1 or TRBD2 (5 bases each). The V gene's germline CDR1 is WSHSY and CDR2 SAAADI. Trimming cost V 3 bases and J 6 bases, with 15 bases left between them. CDR3 length: 14 amino acids. The DNA of the CDR3 is TGCGCCAGCAGTGATCGTTGGGGGTCGGGCGAGCAGTACTTC. This translates into CASSDRWGSGEQYF.

V usage is TRBV5-4 and J usage is TRBJ2-5; D is possibly TRBD1 or TRBD2 (5 bases each). This CDR3 is built from 13 residues. From germline, CDR1 is SGHNT and CDR2 YYREEE (reference sequence). V was pared by 3 bases and J by 5 bases, with 11 bases between. The CDR3 DNA sequence: TGTGCCAGCAGCTGGGACGAGCGGGAGACCCAGTACTTC. It specifies CASSWDERETQYF.

V usage is TRBV7-8 and J usage is TRBJ2-1, with D maybe TRBD2 (6 bases). The CDR3 is 18 amino acids. CDR1 and CDR2 (germline): SGHVS, FQNEAQ. V dropped 4 bases and J dropped 7 bases, with 26 bases sitting between them. CDR3 region: CASSSRHGGSRGKNEQFF. CDR3 DNA: TGTGCCAGCAGCTCCCGTCATGGGGGGAGTCGCGGGAAAAATGAGCAGTTCTTC.

The chain has TRBV11-2 and TRBJ2-7; TRBD1 matches 9 bases. Germline CDR1 reads SGHAT; CDR2 reads FQNNGV. Trimming removed 5 bases from V and 0 bases from J; junction bases left unmatched: 11. CDR3 length: 17 residues. The DNA of the CDR3 is TGTGCCAGCAGCACCGCTTCCGGGACAGGGAGCTCCTACGAGCAGTACTTC. Its protein is CASSTASGTGSSYEQYF.

This chain joins TRBV6-5 and TRBJ1-1; D gene ambiguous. Germline V gene lookup returns CDR1 MNHEY and CDR2 SVGAGI. This CDR3 spans 14 amino acids. V was pared by 6 bases and J by 1 base, with 12 bases between. The CDR3 sequence: CASSAGLRNTEAFF. CDR3 coding DNA: TGTGCCAGCAGCGCGGGGTTAAGGAACACTGAAGCTTTCTTT.

The rearrangement joins TRBV5-1 to TRBJ2-7; D remains ambiguous. This CDR3 comprises 15 residues. V was shortened by 1 base and J by 3 bases, with 14 bases between the two germline ends. The germline V gene encodes CDR1 SGHRS and CDR2 YFSETQ. The CDR3: CASSLFPPPDYEQYF. The DNA for the CDR3 is TGCGCCAGCAGCTTGTTCCCCCCCCCTGACTACGAGCAGTACTTC.

The genes are TRBV10-1 and TRBJ2-3; D unclear. The CDR3 runs 13 residues. The germline CDR1 and CDR2 sequences are WNHNN and SYGVQD (reference sequence). The V end lost 3 bases, the J end lost 0 bases, and 4 bases lay between the germline ends. The CDR3 loop reads CASSEHSTDTQYF. The CDR3 nucleotides read TGCGCCAGCAGTGAACATAGCACAGATACGCAGTATTTT.

V and J are TRBV27 and TRBJ1-3, with D possibly matching TRBD1 (6 bases). With 3 bases removed from V and 3 bases from J, the gap between germline ends came to 12 bases. CDR1 is MNHEY, CDR2 SMNVEV, per germline (reference sequence). The CDR3 has 15 amino acids. CDR3 nucleotide sequence: TGTGCCAGCAGTTTGCGTCGGGACATTGGAAACACCATATATTTT. Protein sequence: CASSLRRDIGNTIYF.

This clone was seen a single time. The J gene is TRBJ1-5, the V gene TRBV7-9; D is ambiguous. With 1 base removed from V and 1 base from J, the gap between germline ends came to 14 bases. This CDR3 has 17 amino acids. Germline V CDR1 and CDR2: SEHNR, FQNEAQ (reference sequence). CDR3 sequence reads: CASSLGEAGVSNQPQHF. CDR3 coding DNA: TGTGCCAGCAGCTTAGGTGAGGCAGGAGTAAGCAATCAGCCCCAGCATTTT. The full variable domain, with the rest looked up from reference TRBV7-9 and TRBJ1-5, is DTGVSQNPRHKITKRGQNVTFRCDPISEHNRLYWYRQTLGQGPEFLTYFQNEAQLEKSRLLSDRFSAERPKGSFSTLEIQRTEQGDSAMYLCASSLGEAGVSNQPQHFGDGTRLSIL.

This clone was recorded once. The chain recombines TRBV4-1 with TRBJ1-2; no firm D call. The ends were cut back, 0 bases at V and 3 bases at J, with 8 bases in the middle. Germline V gene data show CDR1 as MGHRA and CDR2 as YSYEKL. This CDR3 has 14 amino acids. The CDR3 reads CASSQETAYYGYTF. CDR3 bases: TGCGCCAGCAGCCAAGAAACAGCCTACTATGGCTACACCTTC.

Of note for this clone: The sample holds other DNA sequences that translate to the same CDR3. This chain links TRBV7-9 with TRBJ1-5; 10 bases map to TRBD1. Germline V CDR1 and CDR2: SEHNR, FQNEAQ (reference sequence). Trimming removed 5 bases from V and 6 bases from J; junction bases left unmatched: 1. CDR3 length: 13 amino acids. The CDR3 nucleotides are TGTGCCAGCAGCCGGACAGGGGGTCAGCCCCAGCATTTT. This sequence encodes CASSRTGGQPQHF. Together with reference TRBV7-9 and TRBJ1-5, the CDR3 gives the full variable domain: DTGVSQNPRHKITKRGQNVTFRCDPISEHNRLYWYRQTLGQGPEFLTYFQNEAQLEKSRLLSDRFSAERPKGSFSTLEIQRTEQGDSAMYLCASSRTGGQPQHFGDGTRLSIL.